The 32 T cell receptor beta chains below come from one sample, sequenced in a study of blood T cell repertoires in COVID-19. Generated by immunoSEQ multiplex PCR, the TCRdb table keeps only in-frame clones and is missing some. The sample lists tens of thousands of clones, 82% occurring once. Sequencing was carried out using peripheral blood. Receptors were obtained from a human donor in a cohort sampled during active COVID-19.

The chain links TRBV9 to TRBJ2-3; 15 bases match TRBD2. Trimming took 0 bases from V and 1 from J; bases not matched to a gene: 3. CDR1 and CDR2 (germline): SGDLS, YYNGEE. The CDR3 spans 18 residues. CDR3 loop: CASSVAWTSGGGTDTQYF. CDR3 DNA sequence: TGTGCCAGCAGCGTAGCTTGGACTAGCGGGGGGGGCACAGATACGCAGTATTTT.

This clone was observed once. The V call is TRBV7-3, the J call TRBJ1-6; D may be TRBD1 (6 bases). Germline values: CDR1 SGHTA, CDR2 FQGTGA. Trimming took off 5 bases at V and 10 bases at J, with 18 bases between the two ends. This CDR3 spans 15 amino acids. CDR3 nucleotide sequence: TGTGCCAGCAGCCTTACACCACAGGGTCAATCACCCCTCCACTTT. As protein: CASSLTPQGQSPLHF.

The chain combines TRBV6-6 with TRBJ2-6; D perhaps matches TRBD1 (5 bases). CDR1 is MNHNY and CDR2 is SVGAGI in the germline V gene (reference sequence). This CDR3 comprises 17 residues. Trimming left V 5 bases short and J 0 bases short, with 14 bases between. In nucleotides, the CDR3 is TGTGCCAGCAGTCCCCGACAGCTTTCCTCTGGGGCCAACGTCCTGACTTTC. The encoded protein is CASSPRQLSSGANVLTF.

This sequence joins TRBV4-1 and TRBJ2-5; TRBD1 agrees at 10 bases. The V segment lost 1 base and the J segment 4 bases; nucleotides outside the gene matches: 0. There are 14 residues in the CDR3. The germline V gene encodes CDR1 MGHRA and CDR2 YSYEKL. The chain's CDR3 is CASSQGDRGETQYF. The CDR3 DNA is TGCGCCAGCAGCCAAGGGGACAGGGGAGAGACCCAGTACTTC.

The genes are TRBV7-2 and TRBJ2-5; 11 positions match TRBD2. This CDR3 has 16 amino acids. Germline-derived CDR1 and CDR2 are SGHTA and FQGNSA. J lost 7 bases, V lost 1 base, and 8 bases had no gene match. The DNA for the CDR3 is TGTGCCAGCAGCTTAGTTACTAGCGGGGGACCAGGGACCCAGTACTTC. Protein: CASSLVTSGGPGTQYF.

There are a few counts of this clone. The chain couples TRBV19 to TRBJ2-1; a weak D match, TRBD2 (6 bases). The CDR3 loop spans 16 amino acids. V lost 3 bases, J lost 0 bases, and 12 bases lay in between. Germline CDR1 is LNHDA and CDR2 is SQIVND (reference sequence). The CDR3 protein is CASSILGGSSYNEQFF. CDR3 bases: TGTGCCAGTAGTATTCTTGGGGGGAGCTCCTACAATGAGCAGTTCTTC.

This chain uses TRBV3-1 (or the pseudogene TRBV3-2) with TRBJ1-2, with unresolved D. Germline V lookup: CDR1 LGHDT, CDR2 YNNKEL (reference sequence). V lost 5 bases and J lost 5, with 18 bases in between. This CDR3 is built from 15 residues. Here the CDR3 DNA reads TGTGCCAGCAGCACCCGGCGCTCGGCGGAATATGGCTACACCTTC. Translated: CASSTRRSAEYGYTF.

The CDR3 region has the DNA TGTGCCAGCAGTGACAGGGGACCGTTTGAAGCTTTCTTT. Amino acid sequence: CASSDRGPFEAFF. The chain recombines TRBV28 with TRBJ1-1; 8 positions agree with TRBD1. The CDR3 totals 13 residues. The germline V gene has CDR1 MDHEN and CDR2 SYDVKM. J was trimmed by 7 bases and V by 5 bases; bases with no gene match: 6.

The genes are TRBV2 and TRBJ2-7; possible D gene TRBD1, 5 bases. Germline V gives CDR1 SNHLY, CDR2 FYNNEI. This CDR3 spans 12 amino acids. Trimming removed 4 bases from V and 3 bases from J, with 7 bases in between. For the CDR3, the DNA is TGTGCCAGCAGTGCGACAGTCTACGAGCAGTACTTC. Protein sequence: CASSATVYEQYF.

The sample holds one count of this clone. This sequence joins TRBV5-5 and TRBJ1-5; 8 bases fit TRBD1. With V trimmed by 7 bases and J by 4 bases, 10 bases remained unmatched. Germline CDR1 SGHKS, CDR2 YYEKEE (reference sequence). CDR3 length: 15 residues. The CDR3 bases are TGTGCCAGCGGATTCGACAGGGGAGGGAATCAGCCCCAGCATTTT. This translates into CASGFDRGGNQPQHF.

The V and J genes are TRBV28 and TRBJ1-2; tentative D call: TRBD1 (6 bases). Trimming stripped 6 bases from V and 4 bases from J, with 15 bases between. Germline V CDR1 and CDR2: MDHEN, SYDVKM. This CDR3 comprises 14 residues. The CDR3, as DNA: TGTGCCAGCAGGTTCAGGGGCGCCGGCTATGGCTACACCTTC. This translates into CASRFRGAGYGYTF.

The rearrangement joins TRBV12-3 or TRBV12-4 to TRBJ1-2; D may be TRBD1 (6 bases). The CDR3 sequence is 13 residues long. V was trimmed by 3 bases and J by 2 bases, leaving 7 bases between them. CDR3 sequence (DNA): TGTGCCAGCAGTTTCGGACAGAACTATGGCTACACCTTC. It yields the protein CASSFGQNYGYTF.

V and J are TRBV5-1 and TRBJ1-5; D may be TRBD1 (5 bases). V was pared by 0 bases and J by 0 bases, with 7 bases between. The length of the CDR3 is 15 residues. Germline lookup yields CDR1 SGHRS and CDR2 YFSETQ. In nucleotides, the CDR3 is TGCGCCAGCAGCTTGGCAGGGTATAGCAATCAGCCCCAGCATTTT. Amino acid sequence: CASSLAGYSNQPQHF.

CDR3 sequence reads: CAISEFGTPPLNSPLHF. CDR3 in DNA: TGTGCCATCAGTGAGTTCGGGACACCCCCTCTGAATTCACCCCTCCACTTT. The chain joins TRBV10-3 to TRBJ1-6; D perhaps matches TRBD1 (6 bases). V gave up 1 base and J gave up 7 bases, with 17 bases separating them. Germline V lookup: CDR1 ENHRY, CDR2 SYGVKD. The CDR3 runs to 17 residues.

The V call is TRBV7-2, the J call TRBJ1-1; no clear D. The CDR3 runs to 15 residues. The V gene's germline CDR1 is SGHTA and CDR2 FQGNSA. V gave up 5 bases and J gave up 8 bases, with 21 bases separating them. CDR3 bases: TGTGCCAGCAGCCTCGGGTCAGGAGGGTCTACAGAAGCTTTCTTT. Its translation: CASSLGSGGSTEAFF.

The chain recombines TRBV28 with TRBJ2-7, with 7 bases lining up with TRBD1. CDR1 and CDR2 (germline): MDHEN, SYDVKM. The trim removed 0 bases at V and 6 bases at J, leaving 5 bases unmatched. The CDR3 has 14 amino acids. CDR3 bases: TGTGCCAGCAGTTTATGGGGGACAGCCTTCGAGCAGTACTTC. Its translation is CASSLWGTAFEQYF. The full variable domain, completed using reference TRBV28 and TRBJ2-7, is DVKVTQSSRYLVKRTGEKVFLECVQDMDHENMFWYRQDPGLGLRLIYFSYDVKMKEKGDIPEGYSVSREKKERFSLILESASTNQTSMYLCASSLWGTAFEQYFGPGTRLTVT.

V and J are TRBV14 and TRBJ2-1; 13 bases are shared with TRBD2. V lost 3 bases and J lost 3; bases outside the gene matches: 8. The CDR3 has 18 residues. Germline CDR1 reads SGHDN; CDR2 reads FVKESK. The CDR3 DNA is TGTGCCAGCAGCCACCTCGGACTAGCGGGGGACCTCTACAATGAGCAGTTCTTC. Its protein product is CASSHLGLAGDLYNEQFF. Based on the CDR3 plus reference TRBV14 and TRBJ2-1, the full variable domain is EAGVTQFPSHSVIEKGQTVTLRCDPISGHDNLYWYRRVMGKEIKFLLHFVKESKQDESGMPNNRFLAERTGGTYSTLKVQPAELEDSGVYFCASSHLGLAGDLYNEQFFGPGTRLTVL.

This rearrangement joins TRBV6-5 to TRBJ1-6; D is perhaps TRBD1 (6 bases). V lost 7 bases and J lost 13, with 14 bases in between. The CDR3 is 12 amino acids. CDR1 and CDR2 from the germline V gene are MNHEY and SVGAGI. The CDR3 protein is CASTRGGGPLHF. CDR3 DNA: TGTGCCAGCACCCGTGGCGGGGGCCCCCTCCACTTT.

The chain is built from TRBV6-6 and TRBJ2-3; 10 bases match TRBD1. Germline loops: CDR1 MNHNY, CDR2 SVGAGI (reference sequence). There are 14 residues in the CDR3. V lost 7 bases to trimming and J lost 4 bases; unmatched junction nucleotides: 5. The chain's CDR3 is CASKDRGDPDTQYF. CDR3 in DNA: TGTGCCAGCAAGGACAGGGGGGACCCAGATACGCAGTATTTT.

The genes are TRBV19 and TRBJ1-2; D is undetermined. Trimming stripped 3 bases from V and 2 bases from J, with 7 bases between. CDR1 and CDR2 (germline): LNHDA, SQIVND (reference sequence). CDR3 length: 13 residues. The CDR3 loop reads CASSITGNYGYTF. The CDR3 DNA sequence: TGTGCCAGTAGTATCACGGGAAACTATGGCTACACCTTC.

V usage is TRBV5-1 and J usage is TRBJ2-5; D might be TRBD1 (6 bases). The CDR3 is made up of 13 amino acids. Trimming shortened V by 5 bases and J by 5 bases, and 13 bases separated the two germline ends. Germline lookup yields CDR1 SGHRS and CDR2 YFSETQ. CDR3 coding DNA: TGCGCCAGCAGGCCGTGGGGGCGGGAGACCCAGTACTTC. This translates into CASRPWGRETQYF.

The rearrangement links TRBV5-1 to TRBJ1-3, with 10 bases matching TRBD1. The CDR3 runs 15 residues. CDR1 and CDR2 from the germline V gene are SGHRS and YFSETQ. V shed 4 bases, J shed 2 bases, and the junction held 3 bases outside the gene matches. The CDR3 nucleotides read TGCGCCAGCAGCCGGACAGGGGGAACTGGAAACACCATATATTTT. Amino acids: CASSRTGGTGNTIYF. The full variable domain, with the rest looked up from reference TRBV5-1 and TRBJ1-3, is KAGVTQTPRYLIKTRGQQVTLSCSPISGHRSVSWYQQTPGQGLQFLFEYFSETQRNKGNFPGRFSGRQFSNSRSEMNVSTLELGDSALYLCASSRTGGTGNTIYFGEGSWLTVV.

V usage is TRBV5-8 and J usage is TRBJ2-5, with D possibly TRBD2 on 6 matching bases. Germline loops: CDR1 SGHTS, CDR2 YDEGEE. With 10 bases removed from V and 1 base from J, the gap between germline ends came to 20 bases. This CDR3 is 15 amino acids long. As DNA, the CDR3 is TGTGCCGCAAGGAGGGACTCAAGGATCCAAGAGACCCAGTACTTC. Translating it yields CAARRDSRIQETQYF.

V gene TRBV4-2 combines with J gene TRBJ2-7, with D possibly being TRBD2 (6 bases). CDR1 is LGHNA, CDR2 YNFKEQ, per germline. The CDR3 contains 15 residues. Trimming pared 4 bases from V and 0 bases from J, leaving 13 bases between. The CDR3 spells CASSPVAASSYEQYF. The CDR3 DNA reads TGTGCCAGCAGCCCCGTAGCGGCTAGCTCCTACGAGCAGTACTTC.

CDR3 protein: CASSQGIGRQGYNEQFF. The CDR3 bases are TGTGCCAGCAGCCAAGGGATAGGGAGACAGGGTTACAATGAGCAGTTCTTC. The rearrangement uses TRBV4-2 and TRBJ2-1; TRBD1 aligns across 7 bases. The germline V gene encodes CDR1 LGHNA and CDR2 YNFKEQ. CDR3 length: 17 amino acids. J was trimmed by 4 bases and V by 1 base; bases with no gene match: 10.

The CDR3 nucleotides read TGCAGCGCAACACGGACTAGTCAGTACACAGATACGCAGTATTTT. Amino acids: CSATRTSQYTDTQYF. This rearrangement joins TRBV29-1 to TRBJ2-3, with 7 bases lining up with TRBD2. After removal of 7 bases from V and 2 bases from J, the junction contained 12 bases not matched to a gene. Germline V gene sequence: CDR1 SQVTM, CDR2 ANQGSEA. CDR3 length: 15 residues.

V usage is TRBV19 and J usage is TRBJ1-2; D possibly corresponds to TRBD1 (5 bases). CDR1 and CDR2 (germline): LNHDA, SQIVND (reference sequence). V was cut by 10 bases and J by 7 bases, with 16 bases left in between. The CDR3 loop spans 12 amino acids. The CDR3 loop reads CATAYVGPGYTF. In nucleotides, the CDR3 is TGTGCCACCGCTTACGTGGGGCCTGGCTACACCTTC.

The J gene is TRBJ2-7, the V gene TRBV4-2, with 9 bases lining up with TRBD2. This CDR3 contains 15 residues. CDR1 is LGHNA, CDR2 YNFKEQ, per germline. V shed 0 bases, J shed 4 bases, and the junction held 4 bases outside the gene matches. The CDR3 nucleotides read TGTGCCAGCAGCCAAGAAGTACTAGCGGGTTACGAGCAGTACTTC. Amino acids: CASSQEVLAGYEQYF.

The chain links TRBV4-1 to TRBJ2-1; TRBD2 agrees at 16 bases. Germline V gives CDR1 MGHRA, CDR2 YSYEKL. The V gene end was trimmed by 6 bases and the J gene end by 7 bases; junction bases not matched to a gene: 9. The CDR3 extends over 17 amino acids. CDR3 amino acids: CASRGLAGGLLGNEQFF. The CDR3 region has the DNA TGCGCCAGCAGGGGACTAGCGGGGGGGCTTTTGGGAAATGAGCAGTTCTTC.

This clone has just one count. J is TRBJ2-7 and V is TRBV4-1; D remains unclear. CDR3 length: 14 residues. Trimming pared 4 bases from V and 2 bases from J, leaving 12 bases between. In germline, CDR1 is MGHRA, CDR2 YSYEKL. The CDR3, as DNA: TGCGCCAGCAGCCCGACTCCATCCCCCTACGAGCAGTACTTC. This translates into CASSPTPSPYEQYF.

V gene TRBV11-2 combines with J gene TRBJ1-2, with D possibly TRBD1 on 5 matching bases. Germline V CDR1 and CDR2: SGHAT, FQNNGV. This CDR3 comprises 12 residues. Trimming stripped 7 bases from V and 4 bases from J, with 10 bases between. The CDR3 DNA follows: TGTGCCAGCACCGGGGGGGTCTATGGCTACACCTTC. Its translation: CASTGGVYGYTF.

The chain has TRBV28 and TRBJ2-5, with 9 nucleotides matching TRBD1. Germline V lookup: CDR1 MDHEN, CDR2 SYDVKM. The CDR3 has 15 residues. J was trimmed by 5 bases and V by 8 bases; bases with no gene match: 12. The CDR3 spells CASFPRGTGLETQYF. In DNA, the CDR3 is TGTGCCAGCTTCCCCAGGGGGACAGGGCTTGAGACCCAGTACTTC.